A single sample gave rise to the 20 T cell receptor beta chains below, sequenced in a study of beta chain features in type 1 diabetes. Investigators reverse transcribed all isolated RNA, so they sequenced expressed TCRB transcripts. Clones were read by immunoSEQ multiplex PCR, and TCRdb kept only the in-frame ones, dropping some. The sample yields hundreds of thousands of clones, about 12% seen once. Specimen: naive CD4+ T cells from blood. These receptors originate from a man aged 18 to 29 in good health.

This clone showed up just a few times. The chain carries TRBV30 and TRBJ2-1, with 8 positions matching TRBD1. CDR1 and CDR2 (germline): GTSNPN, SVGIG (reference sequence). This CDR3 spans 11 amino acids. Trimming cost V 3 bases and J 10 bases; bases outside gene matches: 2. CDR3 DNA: TGTGCCTGGAGCGCAGGGGGCGAGCAGTTCTTC. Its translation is CAWSAGGEQFF.

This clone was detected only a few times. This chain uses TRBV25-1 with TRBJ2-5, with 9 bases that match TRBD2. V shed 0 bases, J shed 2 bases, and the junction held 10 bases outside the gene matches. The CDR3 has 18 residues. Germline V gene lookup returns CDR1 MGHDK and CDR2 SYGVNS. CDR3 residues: CASSEYELAGGWQETQYF. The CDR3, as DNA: TGTGCCAGCAGTGAATATGAACTAGCGGGTGGGTGGCAAGAGACCCAGTACTTC.

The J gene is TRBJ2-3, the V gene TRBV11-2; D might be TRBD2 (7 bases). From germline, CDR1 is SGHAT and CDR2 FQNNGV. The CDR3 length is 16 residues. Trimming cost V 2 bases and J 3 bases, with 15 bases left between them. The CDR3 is CASSLRGTGGTDTQYF. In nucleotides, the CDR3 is TGTGCCAGCAGCTTAAGGGGGACCGGGGGGACAGATACGCAGTATTTT.

CDR3 loop: CASSQNQLAGGIDEQFF. The CDR3 DNA reads TGCGCCAGCAGCCAAAACCAACTAGCGGGAGGGATCGATGAGCAGTTCTTC. This rearrangement joins TRBV4-3 to TRBJ2-1; 13 nucleotides line up with TRBD2. The junction had 9 bases not matched to a gene; V was cut back by 2 bases and J by 8 bases. The CDR3 totals 17 residues. Germline V lookup: CDR1 LGHNA, CDR2 YSLEER.

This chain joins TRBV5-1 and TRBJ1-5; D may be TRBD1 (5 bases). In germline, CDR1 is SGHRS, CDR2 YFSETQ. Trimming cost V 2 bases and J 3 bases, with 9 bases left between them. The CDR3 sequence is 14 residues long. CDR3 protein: CASSLWGDNQPQHF. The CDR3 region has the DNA TGCGCCAGCAGCTTATGGGGGGACAATCAGCCCCAGCATTTT.

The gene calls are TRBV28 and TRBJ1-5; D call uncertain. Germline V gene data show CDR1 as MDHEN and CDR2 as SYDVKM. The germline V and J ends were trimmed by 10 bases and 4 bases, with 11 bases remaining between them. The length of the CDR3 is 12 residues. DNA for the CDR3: TGTGCCACCCTCCCGGGAAATCAGCCCCAGCATTTT. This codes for CATLPGNQPQHF. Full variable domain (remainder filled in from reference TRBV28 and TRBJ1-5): DVKVTQSSRYLVKRTGEKVFLECVQDMDHENMFWYRQDPGLGLRLIYFSYDVKMKEKGDIPEGYSVSREKKERFSLILESASTNQTSMYLCATLPGNQPQHFGDGTRLSIL.

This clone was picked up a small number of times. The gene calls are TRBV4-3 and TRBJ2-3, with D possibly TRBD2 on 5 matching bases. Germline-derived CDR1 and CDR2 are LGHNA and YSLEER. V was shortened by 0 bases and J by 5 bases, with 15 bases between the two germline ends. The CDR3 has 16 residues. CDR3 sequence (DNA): TGCGCCAGCAGCCAAGAAAGTGGGAGAGGGTTAGATACGCAGTATTTT. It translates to CASSQESGRGLDTQYF.

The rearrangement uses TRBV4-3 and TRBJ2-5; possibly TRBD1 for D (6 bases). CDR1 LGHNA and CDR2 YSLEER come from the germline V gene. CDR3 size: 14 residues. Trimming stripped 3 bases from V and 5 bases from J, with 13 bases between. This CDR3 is CASSQSGTWETQYF. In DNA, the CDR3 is TGCGCCAGCAGCCAGTCCGGGACATGGGAGACCCAGTACTTC.

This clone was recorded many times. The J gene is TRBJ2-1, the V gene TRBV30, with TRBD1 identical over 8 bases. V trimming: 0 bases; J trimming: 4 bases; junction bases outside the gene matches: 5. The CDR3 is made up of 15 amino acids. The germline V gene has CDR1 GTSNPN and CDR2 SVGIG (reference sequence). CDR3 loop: CAWSVLQGVYNEQFF. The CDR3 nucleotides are TGTGCCTGGAGTGTACTACAGGGGGTTTACAATGAGCAGTTCTTC.

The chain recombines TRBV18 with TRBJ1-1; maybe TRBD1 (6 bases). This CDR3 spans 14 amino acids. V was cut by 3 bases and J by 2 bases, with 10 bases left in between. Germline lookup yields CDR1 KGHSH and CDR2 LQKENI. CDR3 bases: TGTGCCAGCTCACCGTCGGGGGGCAACACTGAAGCTTTCTTT. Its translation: CASSPSGGNTEAFF. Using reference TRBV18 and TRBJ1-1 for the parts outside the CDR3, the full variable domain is NAGVMQNPRHLVRRRGQEARLRCSPMKGHSHVYWYRQLPEEGLKFMVYLQKENIIDESGMPKERFSAEFPKEGPSILRIQQVVRGDSAAYFCASSPSGGNTEAFFGQGTRLTVV.

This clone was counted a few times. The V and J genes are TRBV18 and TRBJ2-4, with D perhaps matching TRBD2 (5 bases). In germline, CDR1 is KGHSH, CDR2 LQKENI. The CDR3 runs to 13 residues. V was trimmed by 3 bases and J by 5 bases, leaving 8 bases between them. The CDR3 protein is CASSPGEQNIQYF. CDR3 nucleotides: TGTGCCAGCTCACCTGGGGAGCAAAACATTCAGTACTTC.

The CDR3 is CASSVDGGSSTDTQYF. CDR3 coding DNA: TGTGCCAGCAGCGTGGATGGAGGGTCTAGCACAGATACGCAGTATTTT. The chain has TRBV9 and TRBJ2-3; a possible D gene is TRBD2 (6 bases). Looked up from germline, CDR1 is SGDLS and CDR2 is YYNGEE. The V and J ends lost 2 bases and 0 bases respectively, with 13 bases between them. The CDR3 is 16 residues long.

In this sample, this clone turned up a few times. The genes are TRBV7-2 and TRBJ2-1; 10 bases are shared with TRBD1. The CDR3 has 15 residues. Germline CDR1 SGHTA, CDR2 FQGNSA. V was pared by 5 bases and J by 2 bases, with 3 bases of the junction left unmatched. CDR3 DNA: TGTGCCAGCAGCGAAGACAGGGGGCCCTACAATGAGCAGTTCTTC. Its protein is CASSEDRGPYNEQFF.

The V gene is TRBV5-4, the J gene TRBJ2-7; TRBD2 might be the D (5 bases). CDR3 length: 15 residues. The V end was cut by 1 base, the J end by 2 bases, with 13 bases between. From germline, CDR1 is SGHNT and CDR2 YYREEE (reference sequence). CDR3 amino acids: CASSLIPSSAYEQYF. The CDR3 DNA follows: TGTGCCAGCAGCTTGATACCCAGTAGCGCCTACGAGCAGTACTTC.

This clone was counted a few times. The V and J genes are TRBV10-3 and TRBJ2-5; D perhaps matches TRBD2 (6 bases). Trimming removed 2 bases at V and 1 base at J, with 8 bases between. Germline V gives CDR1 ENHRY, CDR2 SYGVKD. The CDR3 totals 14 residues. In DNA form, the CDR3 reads TGTGCCATCAGTGAGCGGGGGTCCCAAGAGACCCAGTACTTC. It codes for CAISERGSQETQYF.

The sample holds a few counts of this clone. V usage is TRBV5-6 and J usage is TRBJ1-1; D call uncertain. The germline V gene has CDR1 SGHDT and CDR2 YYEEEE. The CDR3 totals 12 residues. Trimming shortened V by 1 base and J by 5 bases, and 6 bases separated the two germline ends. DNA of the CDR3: TGTGCCAGCAGCTTGCTTCGTACTGAAGCTTTCTTT. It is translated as CASSLLRTEAFF.

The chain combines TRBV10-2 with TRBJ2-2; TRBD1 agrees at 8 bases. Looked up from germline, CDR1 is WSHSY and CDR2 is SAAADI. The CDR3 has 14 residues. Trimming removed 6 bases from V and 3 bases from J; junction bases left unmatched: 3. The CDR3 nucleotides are TGCGCCAGCAGAAACAGGGGGGACACCGGGGAGCTGTTTTTT. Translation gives CASRNRGDTGELFF.

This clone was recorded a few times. CDR3 residues: CASSYDRATDTQYF. The CDR3 DNA reads as TGTGCCAGCAGCTACGACAGGGCCACAGATACGCAGTATTTT. The V gene is TRBV7-9, the J gene TRBJ2-3, with 7 positions matching TRBD1. Trimming cost V 4 bases and J 2 bases; bases outside gene matches: 3. The CDR3 loop spans 14 amino acids. The germline V gene encodes CDR1 SEHNR and CDR2 FQNEAQ (reference sequence).

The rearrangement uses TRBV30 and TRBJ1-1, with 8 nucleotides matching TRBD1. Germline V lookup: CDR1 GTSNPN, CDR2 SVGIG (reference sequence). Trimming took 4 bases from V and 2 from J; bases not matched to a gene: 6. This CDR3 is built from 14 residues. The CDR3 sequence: CAWIHRGFNTEAFF. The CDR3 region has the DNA TGTGCCTGGATTCACAGGGGGTTCAACACTGAAGCTTTCTTT.

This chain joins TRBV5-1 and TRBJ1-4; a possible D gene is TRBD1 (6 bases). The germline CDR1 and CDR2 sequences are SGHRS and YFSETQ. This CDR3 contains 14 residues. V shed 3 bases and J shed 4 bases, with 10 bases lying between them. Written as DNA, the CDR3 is TGCGCCAGCAGCTCGGGACAACTTAATGAAAAACTGTTTTTT. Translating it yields CASSSGQLNEKLFF.